This T cell receptor beta chain was found in a study of shared clonotypes between healthy human individuals. Whole-study context: Those who served as donors were two women and a few men between the ages of 18 and 49.

About this clone itself: The sample has other DNA sequences that encode this CDR3 too.

CD45RO-negative cells were positively selected for CCR7, leaving out terminally differentiated effector memory CD45RA+ cells. Adult donors, all healthy and HIV-negative, had no recent acute infections or vaccinations. Within Nashville, Tennessee resided all donors, each a Caucasian adult. Deletions cut 4 bases from V and 3 bases from J, with 7 bases between. This CDR3 region has 13 residues. The germline V gene encodes CDR1 SGHVS and CDR2 FQNEAQ. Clones were sequenced by immunoSEQ multiplex PCR, and TCRdb holds only the in-frame ones, with some missing. The data hold about 820,000 clones, with more than 85% observed a single time.

Sequenced material: naive CD8+ T cells sorted from blood. This sequence joins TRBV7-8 and TRBJ2-1; D remains unclear. This clonotype was sampled from a man younger than 45 in good health. CDR3 residues: CASSSGGYNEQFF. The DNA of the CDR3 is TGTGCCAGCAGCTCTGGCGGCTACAATGAGCAGTTCTTC.